The source of this TCR beta chain is a study of shared clonotypes between healthy human individuals. For this clone: Its antigen is still unknown.

Every donor was a Caucasian adult from Nashville, Tennessee. Investigators divided CD4+ cells into CD45RA+ naive and CD45RA-negative memory subsets. Clones were sequenced by immunoSEQ multiplex PCR, and TCRdb holds only the in-frame ones, with some missing. The sample lists some 2,500,000 clones, roughly 92% occurring once. Findings of the study overall: Incompleteness in sorted-subset sequencing, despite large depth, was shown by rarefaction.

This CDR3 has 14 residues. Germline V gene lookup returns CDR1 SGHVS and CDR2 FQNEAQ. Sequenced input: naive CD4+ T cells from PBMCs. Stated subset: CD45RA+ positively selected. The chain employs TRBV7-8 and TRBJ2-5; no reliable D call. With the DNA end fitting TRBJ2-7 better, the J assignment may be wrong. The receptor was isolated from a man aged 18 to 29 in good health. Some clones in this sample may be carry-over from other donors' samples. CDR3 in DNA: TGTGCCAGCAGCTTAGACTACAACGTCTACGAGCAGTACTTC. It translates to CASSLDYNVYEQYF.